This T cell receptor beta chain stems from a study of blood T cell repertoires in COVID-19. Produced via immunoSEQ multiplex PCR; TCRdb's table is partial and in-frame only. The repertoire holds more than 200,000 clones, around 90% seen once, with about 0.64% in the top ten. The CDR3 covers 13 residues. V lost 3 bases, J lost 5 bases, and 10 bases lay in between. CDR1 is MNHEY, CDR2 SMNVEV, per germline (reference sequence). The source of this sequence is a human donor in a cohort sampled during active COVID-19. The sequencing sample was made of peripheral blood. V and J are TRBV27 and TRBJ1-2; TRBD1 is a possible D gene (5 bases). CDR3 sequence: CASSFFGAYGYTF. The CDR3 coding sequence is TGTGCCAGCAGTTTTTTTGGGGCGTATGGCTACACCTTC.